The 9 T cell receptor beta chains below were found in one sample sequenced in a study of T cells in women clearing cervical HPV infection. Libraries were prepared by immunoSEQ multiplex PCR; TCRdb keeps only in-frame clonotypes and omits some of them. The sample totals more than 30,000 clones. The sequenced sample was blood buffy coat. Receptors originate from a woman between 18 and 69 years old with a cervical HPV16 infection that either progressed to CIN3+ or cleared (not recorded which).

A word on this clone: From the germline J gene comes the end of the CDR3, since the read stops 3 residues before it. V is TRBV10-3 and J is TRBJ1-1, with 7 bases aligning to TRBD1. The germline V gene has CDR1 ENHRY and CDR2 SYGVKD. The CDR3 sequence is 12 residues long. CDR3 DNA (partial): TGTGCCATCAGTGACCCGACAGGGCCG. This codes for CAISDPTGP. From start to end, the CDR3 is CAISDPTGPAFF.

Comment on this clone: The read terminates 3 residues before the CDR3 end, so the remaining end is supplied by the germline J gene. The chain employs TRBV7-2 and TRBJ2-4, with 7 positions matching TRBD2. From germline, CDR1 is SGHTA and CDR2 FQGNSA. CDR3 length: 18 amino acids. Trimming at V came to 0 bases and at J to 0 bases, leaving 8 bases not matched to a gene. The CDR3 sequence: CASSLARGEGLAKNIQYF. The covered CDR3 bases are TGTGCCAGCAGCTTAGCTCGGGGGGAAGGGCTAGCCAAAAACATT.

As concerns this clone: The read finishes 3 residues shy of the CDR3 end, and the germline J gene is used to complete it. The chain carries TRBV11-2 and TRBJ1-1; no definite D call. This CDR3 spans 15 amino acids. Trimming stripped 5 bases from V and 0 bases from J, with 13 bases between. Germline CDR1 reads SGHAT; CDR2 reads FQNNGV. The sequenced part of the CDR3 DNA is TGTGCCAGCAGCCAAGGCGCGGGGATGAACACTGAA. Translated, it gives CASSQGAGMNTE. The entire CDR3 is CASSQGAGMNTEAFF.

Concerning this clone: The sequenced fragment ends 3 residues before the CDR3 boundary, so the rest is inferred from the germline J gene. This rearrangement joins TRBV7-2 to TRBJ1-2, with D perhaps matching TRBD1 (6 bases). CDR1 and CDR2 from the germline V gene are SGHTA and FQGNSA. This CDR3 is 13 amino acids long. The CDR3 sequence: CASSLAQGIDYTF. Partial CDR3 DNA: TGTGCCAGCAGCTTAGCCCAGGGGATCGAC.

Details on this clone: The read falls 3 residues short of the CDR3 end, and the missing part is taken from the germline J gene. The gene calls are TRBV7-2 and TRBJ2-7; TRBD2 aligns across 11 bases. The CDR3 covers 14 residues. CDR1 is SGHTA and CDR2 is FQGNSA in the germline V gene. With 5 bases clipped from V and 3 bases from J, the junction kept 3 bases outside the gene matches. The chain's CDR3 is CASSTSGSHYEQYF. CDR3 DNA (partial): TGTGCCAGCAGCACTAGCGGGAGCCACTACGAG.

The chain's CDR3 is CASSRDRDTDTQYF. The part of the CDR3 DNA that was read is TGTGCCAGCAGTCGCGACAGGGACACAGATACG. This chain links TRBV7-9 with TRBJ2-3, with 7 bases matching TRBD1. Coverage ceases 3 residues before the CDR3 finishes, and the germline J gene fills in the end. In germline, CDR1 is SEHNR, CDR2 FQNEAQ (reference sequence). Trimming cost V 6 bases and J 2 bases; bases outside gene matches: 5. The CDR3 runs to 14 residues.

With regard to this clone: The CDR3 is cut off 3 residues early in the read; its end comes from the germline J gene. This chain links TRBV18 with TRBJ2-3; D uncertain. Trimming took 3 bases from V and 1 from J, leaving 5 bases between them. This CDR3 has 13 residues. The V gene's germline CDR1 is KGHSH and CDR2 LQKENI. The CDR3 spells CASSPSGTDTQYF. CDR3 bases read: TGTGCCAGCTCACCCTCTGGCACAGATACG.

Details on this clone: The observed sequence ends 3 residues before the CDR3 terminus, with the missing tail filled in from the germline J gene. The chain uses TRBV20-1 and TRBJ2-5; 11 bases align to TRBD2. After removal of 2 bases from V and 5 bases from J, the junction contained 7 bases not matched to a gene. Germline CDR1 reads DFQATT; CDR2 reads SNEGSKA (reference sequence). The CDR3 is made up of 15 amino acids. The CDR3 is CSARLAGGPVETQYF. The DNA read from the CDR3 is TGCAGTGCTAGATTAGCGGGAGGGCCAGTGGAGACC.

With regard to this clone: The read halts 3 residues ahead of the CDR3 end, with the missing end drawn from the germline J gene. The V gene is TRBV29-1, the J gene TRBJ1-1; D possibly corresponds to TRBD1 (6 bases). The germline CDR1 and CDR2 sequences are SQVTM and ANQGSEA. V was pared by 2 bases and J by 3 bases, with 7 bases between. The CDR3 runs 12 residues. CDR3 loop: CSVESGDTEAFF. The CDR3 bases that were read are TGCAGCGTTGAATCAGGGGACACTGAA.